This entry lists 28 T cell receptor beta chains sequenced from one sample in a study of T cells expressing NK-cell markers. With the 5' RACE reads reprocessed, TCRdb shows one record per CDR3 protein and no DNA. This table lists around 470,000 distinct CDR3 sequences. The sample was blood T cells: a sorted CD56 or NKG2C T cell subset, CD4+ or CD8+ T cells, or bulk PBMC T cells (not recorded which). All receptors derive from a woman aged 50 to 60 in good health.

This chain uses TRBV12-3 or TRBV12-4 with TRBJ2-1; TCRdb names TRBD1, which stays unverified in the absence of DNA. The CDR3 consists of 17 residues. The CDR3 protein is CASSPPRAPRGGNEQFF.

V is TRBV28 and J is TRBJ2-7; no DNA is available, so the TRBD2 call from TCRdb remains unchecked. Germline CDR1 MDHEN, CDR2 SYDVKM. This CDR3 region has 11 residues. CDR3 region: CATLQRYEQYF.

The rearrangement joins TRBV20-1 to TRBJ2-2. The CDR3 runs to 13 residues. Per the germline V gene, CDR1 is DFQATT and CDR2 is SNEGSKA (reference sequence). The CDR3 sequence is CSARDIRSGELFF.

The rearrangement links TRBV2 to TRBJ2-3; TCRdb designates TRBD2, a call that cannot be tested without DNA. This CDR3 has 15 residues. CDR1 SNHLY and CDR2 FYNNEI come from the germline V gene. The chain's CDR3 is CASSNGRVETDTQYF. Variable domain in full (rest from reference TRBV2 and TRBJ2-3): EPEVTQTPSHQVTQMGQEVILRCVPISNHLYFYWYRQILGQKVEFLVSFYNNEISEKSEIFDDQFSVERPDGSNFTLKIRSTKLEDSAMYFCASSNGRVETDTQYFGPGTRLTVL.

V and J are TRBV20-1 and TRBJ2-3; TCRdb designates TRBD1, a call that cannot be tested without DNA. Germline V lookup: CDR1 DFQATT, CDR2 SNEGSKA (reference sequence). There are 12 residues in the CDR3. The CDR3 here is CSTKPGPNTQYF.

The J gene is TRBJ2-1, the V gene TRBV6-2 or TRBV6-3; TCRdb's D call, TRBD2, is unchecked because there is no DNA. From germline, CDR1 is MNHEY and CDR2 SVGEGT. The CDR3 spans 15 residues. Here the CDR3 reads CASSRSGSVIHEQFF.

The chain joins TRBV6-5 to TRBJ2-7; TCRdb outputs TRBD1, but without DNA this stays unchecked. The CDR3 length is 14 residues. Germline V CDR1 and CDR2: MNHEY, SVGAGI. The CDR3 spells CASRGAGLSSEQYF.

This chain joins TRBV10-3 and TRBJ2-7; TCRdb's D gene call, TRBD1, goes unchecked for lack of DNA. The germline V gene has CDR1 ENHRY and CDR2 SYGVKD. The CDR3 has 11 residues. The CDR3 spells CAMGRGYEQYF.

This chain links TRBV7-2 with TRBJ2-1. Looked up from germline, CDR1 is SGHTA and CDR2 is FQGNSA. The CDR3 runs 13 residues. This CDR3 reads CASSTTWGNEQFF. Complete variable domain (other parts from reference TRBV7-2 and TRBJ2-1): GAGVSQSPSNKVTEKGKDVELRCDPISGHTALYWYRQSLGQGLEFLIYFQGNSAPDKSGLPSDRFSAERTGGSVSTLTIQRTQQEDSAVYLCASSTTWGNEQFFGPGTRLTVL.

The V and J genes are TRBV5-8 and TRBJ2-1. There are 14 residues in the CDR3. Germline V CDR1 and CDR2: SGHTS, YDEGEE. The CDR3 sequence is CASSLALDYNEQFF.

V gene TRBV9 combines with J gene TRBJ2-3. CDR1 is SGDLS, CDR2 YYNGEE, per germline. The CDR3 has 13 residues. CDR3 region: CASSQKSADTQYF.

This chain links TRBV3-1 with TRBJ2-5; TCRdb's D gene call, TRBD2, goes unchecked for lack of DNA. Germline values: CDR1 LGHDT, CDR2 YNNKEL (reference sequence). The CDR3 consists of 15 residues. This CDR3 reads CASSHNSGRQETQYF.

This chain uses TRBV5-5 with TRBJ2-1; TCRdb designates TRBD1, a call that cannot be tested without DNA. The CDR3 has 13 amino acids. Germline CDR1 is SGHKS and CDR2 is YYEKEE (reference sequence). CDR3 sequence reads: CASSLGGANEQFF.

The genes are TRBV7-3 and TRBJ2-3; absent DNA, TCRdb's TRBD2 call cannot be checked. The CDR3 length is 15 residues. Germline V lookup: CDR1 SGHTA, CDR2 FQGTGA. CDR3 region: CASTASGRAGDTQYF.

The chain couples TRBV7-3 to TRBJ2-1; TCRdb picks TRBD2, but there is no DNA to check that call. Germline V CDR1 and CDR2: SGHTA, FQGTGA. The CDR3 runs 13 residues. CDR3 protein: CASSLLANNEQFF.

V is TRBV20-1 and J is TRBJ2-7; TCRdb selects TRBD1, and the lack of DNA leaves this call unchecked. The CDR3 sequence is 14 residues long. In germline, CDR1 is DFQATT, CDR2 SNEGSKA (reference sequence). The CDR3 sequence: CSARRDRQGNEQYF.

The chain is built from TRBV20-1 and TRBJ2-2. The CDR3 is made up of 13 amino acids. Per the germline V gene, CDR1 is DFQATT and CDR2 is SNEGSKA (reference sequence). This CDR3 reads CSAPRMNTGELFF.

The genes are TRBV14 and TRBJ1-2; TCRdb proposes TRBD1, but this gene call is untestable without DNA. This CDR3 spans 13 amino acids. CDR1 and CDR2 (germline): SGHDN, FVKESK. CDR3 in amino acids: CASSQEQGLGYTF.

The rearrangement uses TRBV5-5 and TRBJ2-7. Germline values: CDR1 SGHKS, CDR2 YYEKEE (reference sequence). The CDR3 sequence is 15 residues long. CDR3 region: CASNLEWLGSYEQYF. Drawing the rest from reference TRBV5-5 and TRBJ2-7, the complete variable domain is DAGVTQSPTHLIKTRGQQVTLRCSPISGHKSVSWYQQVLGQGPQFIFQYYEKEERGRGNFPDRFSARQFPNYSSELNVNALLLGDSALYLCASNLEWLGSYEQYFGPGTRLTVT.

The chain combines TRBV12-3 or TRBV12-4 with TRBJ2-4; TCRdb lists TRBD1, though no DNA is available to test this call. CDR3 size: 13 residues. The CDR3 reads CASSGTQKNIQYF.

The chain combines TRBV10-2 with TRBJ2-2; the TCRdb call, TRBD2, lacks DNA for checking. Germline V gene lookup returns CDR1 WSHSY and CDR2 SAAADI. The CDR3 covers 17 residues. CDR3 residues: CASCEFTSGRRTGELFF.

The gene calls are TRBV19 and TRBJ1-2. Germline values: CDR1 LNHDA, CDR2 SQIVND (reference sequence). This CDR3 has 13 residues. CDR3 residues: CASNPRRGYGYTF. The whole variable domain, filled in from reference TRBV19 and TRBJ1-2, reads DGGITQSPKYLFRKEGQNVTLSCEQNLNHDAMYWYRQDPGQGLRLIYYSQIVNDFQKGDIAEGYSVSREKKESFPLTVTSAQKNPTAFYLCASNPRRGYGYTFGSGTRLTVV.

This sequence joins TRBV12-3 or TRBV12-4 and TRBJ1-5; TCRdb's D call, TRBD1, is unchecked because there is no DNA. CDR3 length equals 16 residues. CDR3 protein: CASSLRAGQGNQPQHF.

This chain links TRBV10-3 with TRBJ2-5; there is no DNA to check the TCRdb D call of TRBD1. The CDR3 is 13 amino acids. Germline loops: CDR1 ENHRY, CDR2 SYGVKD. The CDR3 region is CATGPTVQETQYF.

CDR3 protein: CATSRDGGLAEYF. This chain joins TRBV15 and TRBJ2-7; the D call of TRBD2 rests on TCRdb alone, since no DNA is present to check it. There are 13 residues in the CDR3. In germline, CDR1 is LNHNV, CDR2 YYDKDF (reference sequence).

This chain connects TRBV7-8 to TRBJ2-2; without DNA, the TCRdb call of TRBD1 cannot be checked. This CDR3 region has 15 residues. Germline assignment: CDR1 SGHVS and CDR2 FQNEAQ. The CDR3: CASSLRQGAERELFF. The full variable domain, in which reference TRBV7-8 and TRBJ2-2 provide the parts outside the CDR3, is GAGVSQSPRYKVAKRGQDVALRCDPISGHVSLFWYQQALGQGPEFLTYFQNEAQLDKSGLPSDRFFAERPEGSVSTLKIQRTQQEDSAVYLCASSLRQGAERELFFGEGSRLTVL.

This chain uses TRBV5-6 with TRBJ2-2. Germline CDR1 is SGHDT and CDR2 is YYEEEE. The CDR3 loop spans 13 amino acids. The CDR3 is CASSLSSDGELFF.

The chain carries TRBV6-1 and TRBJ2-1; checking the TCRdb D call of TRBD2 is not possible without DNA. This CDR3 contains 16 residues. Germline V lookup: CDR1 MNHNS, CDR2 SASEGT. The CDR3: CASSRGLAGVYNEQFF.